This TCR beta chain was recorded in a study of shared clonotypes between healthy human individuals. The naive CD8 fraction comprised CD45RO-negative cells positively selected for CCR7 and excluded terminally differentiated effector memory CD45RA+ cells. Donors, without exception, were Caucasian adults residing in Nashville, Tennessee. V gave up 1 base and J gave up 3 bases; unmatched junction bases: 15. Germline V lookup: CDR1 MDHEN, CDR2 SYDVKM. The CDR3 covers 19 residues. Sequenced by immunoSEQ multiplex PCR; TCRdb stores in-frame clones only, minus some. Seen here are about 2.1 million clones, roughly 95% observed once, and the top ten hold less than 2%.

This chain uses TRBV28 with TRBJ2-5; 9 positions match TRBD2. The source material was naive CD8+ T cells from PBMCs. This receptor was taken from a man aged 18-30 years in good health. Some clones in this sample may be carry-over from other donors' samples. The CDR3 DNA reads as TGTGCCAGCAGTTTATCCCCCTACGTCGAGCGGGAGGTCAAAGAGACCCAGTACTTC. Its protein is CASSLSPYVEREVKETQYF.